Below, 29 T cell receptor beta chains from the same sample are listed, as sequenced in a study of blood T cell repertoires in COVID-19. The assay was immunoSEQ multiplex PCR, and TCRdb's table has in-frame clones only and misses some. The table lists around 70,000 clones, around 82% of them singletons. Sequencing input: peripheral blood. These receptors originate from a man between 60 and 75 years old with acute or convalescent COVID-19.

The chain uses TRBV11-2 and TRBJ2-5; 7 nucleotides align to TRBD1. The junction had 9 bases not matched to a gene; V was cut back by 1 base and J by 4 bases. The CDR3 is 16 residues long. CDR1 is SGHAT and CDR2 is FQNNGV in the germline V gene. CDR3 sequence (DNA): TGTGCCAGCAGCTTAGGTGGGAACAGGGGCGCAGAGACCCAGTACTTC. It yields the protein CASSLGGNRGAETQYF.

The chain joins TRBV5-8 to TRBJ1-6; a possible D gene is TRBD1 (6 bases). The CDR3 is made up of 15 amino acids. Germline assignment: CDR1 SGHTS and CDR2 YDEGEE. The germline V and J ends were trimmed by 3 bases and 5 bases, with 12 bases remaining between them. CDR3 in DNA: TGTGCCAGCAGCTACAGGGAGGGGAATAATTCACCCCTCCACTTT. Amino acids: CASSYREGNNSPLHF.

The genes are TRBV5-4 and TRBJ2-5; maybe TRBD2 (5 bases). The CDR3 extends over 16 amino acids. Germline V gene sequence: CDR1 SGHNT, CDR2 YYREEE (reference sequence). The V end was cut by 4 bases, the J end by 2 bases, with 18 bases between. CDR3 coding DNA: TGTGCCAGCAGCCCAAGTTGGTCCCCGGGGCAAGAGACCCAGTACTTC. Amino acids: CASSPSWSPGQETQYF.

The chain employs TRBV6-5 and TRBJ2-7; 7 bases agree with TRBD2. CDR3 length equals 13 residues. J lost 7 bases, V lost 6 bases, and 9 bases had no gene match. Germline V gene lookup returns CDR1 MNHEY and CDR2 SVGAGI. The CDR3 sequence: CASRVRDYGEQYF. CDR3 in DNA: TGTGCCAGCAGGGTCCGGGACTATGGGGAGCAGTACTTC.

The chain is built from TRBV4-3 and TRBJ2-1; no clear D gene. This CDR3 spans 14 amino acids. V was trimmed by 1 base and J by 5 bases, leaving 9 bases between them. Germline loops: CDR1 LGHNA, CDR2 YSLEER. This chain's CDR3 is CASSQVSTHNEQFF. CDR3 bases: TGCGCCAGCAGCCAAGTGAGCACCCACAATGAGCAGTTCTTC.

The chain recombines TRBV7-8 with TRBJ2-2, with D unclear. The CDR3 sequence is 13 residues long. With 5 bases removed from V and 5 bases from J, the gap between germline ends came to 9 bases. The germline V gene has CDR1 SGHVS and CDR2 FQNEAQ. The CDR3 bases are TGTGCCAGCAGCCCTCGGTGGACCGGGGAGCTGTTTTTT. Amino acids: CASSPRWTGELFF.

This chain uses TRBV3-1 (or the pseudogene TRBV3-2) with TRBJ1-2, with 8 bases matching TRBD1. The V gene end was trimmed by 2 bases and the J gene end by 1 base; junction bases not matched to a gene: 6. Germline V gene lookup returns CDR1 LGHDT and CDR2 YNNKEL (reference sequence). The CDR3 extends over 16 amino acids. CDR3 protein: CASSQTDRENNYGYTF. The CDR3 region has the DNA TGTGCCAGCAGCCAAACGGACAGGGAAAATAACTATGGCTACACCTTC.

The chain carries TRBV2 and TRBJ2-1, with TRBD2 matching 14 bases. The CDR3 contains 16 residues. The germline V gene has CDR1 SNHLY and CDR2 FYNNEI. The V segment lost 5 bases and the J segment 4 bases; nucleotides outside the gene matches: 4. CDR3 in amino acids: CASSFGLAGGYNEQFF. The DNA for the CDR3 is TGTGCCAGCAGTTTCGGACTAGCGGGGGGATACAATGAGCAGTTCTTC. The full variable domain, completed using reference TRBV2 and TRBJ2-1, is EPEVTQTPSHQVTQMGQEVILRCVPISNHLYFYWYRQILGQKVEFLVSFYNNEISEKSEIFDDQFSVERPDGSNFTLKIRSTKLEDSAMYFCASSFGLAGGYNEQFFGPGTRLTVL.

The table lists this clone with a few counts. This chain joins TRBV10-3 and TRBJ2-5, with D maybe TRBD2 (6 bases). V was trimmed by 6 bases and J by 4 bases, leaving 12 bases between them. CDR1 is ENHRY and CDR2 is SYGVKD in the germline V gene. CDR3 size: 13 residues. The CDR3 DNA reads TGTGCCATCAGGGGGGGTGCGGGAGAGACCCAGTACTTC. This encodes CAIRGGAGETQYF.

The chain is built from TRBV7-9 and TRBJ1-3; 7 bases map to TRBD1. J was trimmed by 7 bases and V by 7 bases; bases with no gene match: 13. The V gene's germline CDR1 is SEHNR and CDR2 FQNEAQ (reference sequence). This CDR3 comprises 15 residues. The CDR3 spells CASNRGGTVGNTIYF. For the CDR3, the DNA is TGTGCCAGCAACCGAGGGGGGACAGTTGGCAACACCATATATTTT. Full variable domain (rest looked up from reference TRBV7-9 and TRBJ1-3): DTGVSQNPRHKITKRGQNVTFRCDPISEHNRLYWYRQTLGQGPEFLTYFQNEAQLEKSRLLSDRFSAERPKGSFSTLEIQRTEQGDSAMYLCASNRGGTVGNTIYFGEGSWLTVV.

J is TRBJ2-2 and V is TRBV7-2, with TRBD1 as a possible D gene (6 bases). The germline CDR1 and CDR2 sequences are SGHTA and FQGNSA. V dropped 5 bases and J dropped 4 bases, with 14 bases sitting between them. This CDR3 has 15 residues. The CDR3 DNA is TGTGCCAGCAGCGCGGACAGAAAGGTCACCGGGGAGCTGTTTTTT. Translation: CASSADRKVTGELFF.

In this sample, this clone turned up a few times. CDR3 DNA: TGTGCCAGCAGCGCGCCAGGGGGCTCCTACAATGAGCAGTTCTTC. This sequence encodes CASSAPGGSYNEQFF. V usage is TRBV7-2 and J usage is TRBJ2-1; TRBD1 matches 7 bases. The CDR3 runs 15 residues. Trimming cost V 5 bases and J 0 bases; bases outside gene matches: 4. Germline-derived CDR1 and CDR2 are SGHTA and FQGNSA.

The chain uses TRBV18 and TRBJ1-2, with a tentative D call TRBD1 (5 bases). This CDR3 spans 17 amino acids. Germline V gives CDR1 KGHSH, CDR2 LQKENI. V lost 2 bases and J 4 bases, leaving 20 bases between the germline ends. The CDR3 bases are TGTGCCAGCTCACCAGGCGGGAGTCAGGGCGTGTCCTATGGCTACACCTTC. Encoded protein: CASSPGGSQGVSYGYTF.

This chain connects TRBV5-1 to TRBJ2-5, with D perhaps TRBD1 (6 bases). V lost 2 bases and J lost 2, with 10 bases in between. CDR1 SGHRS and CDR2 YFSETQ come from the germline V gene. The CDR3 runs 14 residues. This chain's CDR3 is CASSFNGQQETQYF. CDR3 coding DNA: TGCGCCAGCAGCTTTAATGGACAGCAAGAGACCCAGTACTTC.

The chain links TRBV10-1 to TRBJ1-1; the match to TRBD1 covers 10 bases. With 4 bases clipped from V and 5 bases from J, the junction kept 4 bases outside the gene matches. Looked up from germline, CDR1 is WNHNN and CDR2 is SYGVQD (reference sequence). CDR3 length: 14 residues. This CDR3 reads CASSVTGGRTEAFF. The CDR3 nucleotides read TGCGCCAGCAGTGTGACAGGGGGCAGGACTGAAGCTTTCTTT.

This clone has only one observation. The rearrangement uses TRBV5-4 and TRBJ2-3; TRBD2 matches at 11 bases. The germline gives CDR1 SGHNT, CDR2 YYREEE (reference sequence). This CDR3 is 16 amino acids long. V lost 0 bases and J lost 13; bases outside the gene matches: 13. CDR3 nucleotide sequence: TGTGCCAGCAGCTTGGAGTTGTCTAGCGGGGGGTCACCGGAGTATTTT. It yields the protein CASSLELSSGGSPEYF.

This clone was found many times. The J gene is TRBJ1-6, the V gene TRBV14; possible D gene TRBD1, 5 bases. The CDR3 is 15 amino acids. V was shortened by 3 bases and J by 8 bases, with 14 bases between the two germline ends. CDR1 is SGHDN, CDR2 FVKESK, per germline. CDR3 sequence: CASSQQPAGHSPLHF. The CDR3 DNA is TGTGCCAGCAGCCAGCAGCCAGCAGGGCATTCACCCCTCCACTTT.

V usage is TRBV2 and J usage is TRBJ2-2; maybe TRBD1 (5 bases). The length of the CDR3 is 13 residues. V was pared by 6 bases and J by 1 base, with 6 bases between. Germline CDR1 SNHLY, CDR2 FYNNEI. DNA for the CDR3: TGTGCCAGCAGGACAGAGAACACCGGGGAGCTGTTTTTT. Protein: CASRTENTGELFF.

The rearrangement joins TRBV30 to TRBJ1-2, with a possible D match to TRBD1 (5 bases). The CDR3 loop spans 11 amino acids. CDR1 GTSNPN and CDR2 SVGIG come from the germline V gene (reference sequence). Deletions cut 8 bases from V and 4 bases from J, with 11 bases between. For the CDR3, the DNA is TGTGCCCTAGACAGTACCTATGGCTACACCTTC. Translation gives CALDSTYGYTF.

CDR3 region: CASSVGRGTGVYEQYF. The CDR3 DNA is TGTGCCAGCAGCGTAGGACGCGGGACAGGGGTATACGAGCAGTACTTC. J is TRBJ2-7 and V is TRBV9, with 10 bases identical to TRBD1. The CDR3 extends over 16 amino acids. Germline trimming cut 0 bases from V and 4 bases from J; bases unmatched to any gene: 7. Germline CDR1 and CDR2: SGDLS and YYNGEE.

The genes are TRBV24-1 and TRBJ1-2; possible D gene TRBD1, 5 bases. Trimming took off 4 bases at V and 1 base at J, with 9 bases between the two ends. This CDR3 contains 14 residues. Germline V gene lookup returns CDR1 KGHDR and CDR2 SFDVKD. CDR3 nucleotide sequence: TGTGCCACCAGTGAGCGTGACAGTAACTATGGCTACACCTTC. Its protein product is CATSERDSNYGYTF.

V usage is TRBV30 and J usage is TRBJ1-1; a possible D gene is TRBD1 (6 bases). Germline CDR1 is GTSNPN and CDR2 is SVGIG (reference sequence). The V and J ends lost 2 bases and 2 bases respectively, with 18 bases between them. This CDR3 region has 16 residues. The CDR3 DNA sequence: TGTGCCTGGAGTTTCCGCCAAACAGGGCGTAACACTGAAGCTTTCTTT. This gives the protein CAWSFRQTGRNTEAFF.

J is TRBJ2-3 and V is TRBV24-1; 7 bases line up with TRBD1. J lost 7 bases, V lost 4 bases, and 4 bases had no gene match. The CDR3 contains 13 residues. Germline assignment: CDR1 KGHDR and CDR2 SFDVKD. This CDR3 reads CATSDLTGNTQYF. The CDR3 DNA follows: TGTGCCACCAGTGACCTGACAGGGAATACGCAGTATTTT.

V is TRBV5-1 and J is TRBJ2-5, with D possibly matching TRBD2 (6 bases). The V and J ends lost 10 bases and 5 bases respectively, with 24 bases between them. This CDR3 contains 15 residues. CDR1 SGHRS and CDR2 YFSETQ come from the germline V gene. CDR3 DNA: TGCGCCGCGAAAGCCCAGGGACTGCCCGGGGAGACCCAGTACTTC. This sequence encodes CAAKAQGLPGETQYF.

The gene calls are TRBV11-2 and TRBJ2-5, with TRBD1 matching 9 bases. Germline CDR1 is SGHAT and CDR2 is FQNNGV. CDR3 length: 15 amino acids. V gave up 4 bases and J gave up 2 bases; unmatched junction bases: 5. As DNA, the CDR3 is TGTGCCAGCAGCTCCTGGGACAGGGAACAAGAGACCCAGTACTTC. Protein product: CASSSWDREQETQYF.

The CDR3 coding sequence is TGCGCCAGCAATCCGGGACAGGGGTTTCAGCCCCAGCATTTT. This sequence encodes CASNPGQGFQPQHF. The chain uses TRBV10-2 and TRBJ1-5; 10 bases agree with TRBD1. CDR1 and CDR2 from the germline V gene are WSHSY and SAAADI. CDR3 length: 14 residues. The ends lost 7 bases at V and 6 bases at J; junction bases unmatched: 6.

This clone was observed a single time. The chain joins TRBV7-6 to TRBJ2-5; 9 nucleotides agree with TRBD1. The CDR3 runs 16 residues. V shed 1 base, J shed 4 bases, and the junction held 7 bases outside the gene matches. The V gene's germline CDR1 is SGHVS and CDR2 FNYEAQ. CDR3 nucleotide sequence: TGTGCCAGCAGCTTAGTAAGGACAGGGGAAGGAGAGACCCAGTACTTC. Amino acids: CASSLVRTGEGETQYF. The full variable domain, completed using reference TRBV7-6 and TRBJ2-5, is GAGVSQSPRYKVTKRGQDVALRCDPISGHVSLYWYRQALGQGPEFLTYFNYEAQQDKSGLPNDRFSAERPEGSISTLTIQRTEQRDSAMYRCASSLVRTGEGETQYFGPGTRLLVL.

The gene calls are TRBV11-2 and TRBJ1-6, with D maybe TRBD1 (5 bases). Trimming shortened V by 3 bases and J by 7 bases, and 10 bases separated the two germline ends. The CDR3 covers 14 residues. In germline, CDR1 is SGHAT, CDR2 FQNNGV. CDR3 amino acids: CASSFGQVNSPLHF. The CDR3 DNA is TGTGCCAGCAGCTTTGGACAAGTCAATTCACCCCTCCACTTT.

Here the CDR3 DNA reads TGTGCCAGCAGTTCGGGAAAGCCCCAGGACTACACCTTC. Its protein product is CASSSGKPQDYTF. J is TRBJ1-2 and V is TRBV6-5; no clear D gene. The CDR3 is 13 amino acids. With 4 bases removed from V and 10 bases from J, the gap between germline ends came to 16 bases. Germline loops: CDR1 MNHEY, CDR2 SVGAGI.